This T cell receptor (beta chain) stems from a study of patients and donors after allogeneic stem cell transplantation. TCRdb used MiXCR to reprocess the RT-PCR reads, holding one entry per CDR3 protein. The sample yields about a million distinct CDR3 sequences, under 20% seen once. This clonotype was observed many times. CDR3 size: 14 residues. V was shortened by 5 bases and J by 3 bases, with 11 bases between the two germline ends. The chain is built from TRBV12-3 or TRBV12-4 and TRBJ2-1; no firm D call. This sequence originates from a human donor who was either an allogeneic HSCT recipient or a stem cell or donor lymphocyte infusion donor (not recorded which). It is not recorded whose cells these are; they may come from a transplant donor. The sequencing sample was made of blood, either unsorted or a sorted T cell fraction (not recorded which). CDR3 loop: CASSPEINYNEQFF. In nucleotides, the CDR3 is TGTGCCAGCAGTCCCGAAATAAACTACAATGAGCAGTTCTTC.